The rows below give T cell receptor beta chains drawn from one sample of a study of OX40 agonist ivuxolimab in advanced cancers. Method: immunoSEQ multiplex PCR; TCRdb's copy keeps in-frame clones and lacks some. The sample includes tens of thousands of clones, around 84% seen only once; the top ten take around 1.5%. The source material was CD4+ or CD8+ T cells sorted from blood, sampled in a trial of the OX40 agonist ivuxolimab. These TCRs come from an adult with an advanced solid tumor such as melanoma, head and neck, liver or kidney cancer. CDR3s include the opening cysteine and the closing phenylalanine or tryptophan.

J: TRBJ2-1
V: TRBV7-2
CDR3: CASSLGGGGSYNEQFF

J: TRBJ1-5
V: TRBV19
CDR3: CASIPPGRHQPQHF

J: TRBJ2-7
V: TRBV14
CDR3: CASSQGVRRQYF

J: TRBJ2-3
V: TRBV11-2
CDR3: CASSLMLVNTDTQYF

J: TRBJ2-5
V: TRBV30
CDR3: CAWSEGARETQYF

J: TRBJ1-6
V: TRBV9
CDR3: CASSVGAVNSPLHF

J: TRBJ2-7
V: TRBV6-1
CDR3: CASSERQAGGEQYF

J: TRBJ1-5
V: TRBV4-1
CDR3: CASSQDLMILGSNQPQHF

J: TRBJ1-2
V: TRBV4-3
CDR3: CASSQDPGRGYGYTF

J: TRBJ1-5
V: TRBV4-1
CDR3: CASSQDADQPQHF

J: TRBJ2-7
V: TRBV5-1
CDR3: CASHDGTSDLHEQYF

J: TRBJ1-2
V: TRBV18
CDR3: CASSPDGSDGYTF

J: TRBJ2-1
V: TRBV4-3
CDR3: CASSQDRDNHNEQFF

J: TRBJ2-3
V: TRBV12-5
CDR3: CASGSWGAATQYF

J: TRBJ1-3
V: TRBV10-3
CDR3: CAITQGSSGNTIYF

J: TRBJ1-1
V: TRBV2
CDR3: CASRRRDLLNTEAFF

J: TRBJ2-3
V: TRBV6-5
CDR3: CASSPNREDTQYF